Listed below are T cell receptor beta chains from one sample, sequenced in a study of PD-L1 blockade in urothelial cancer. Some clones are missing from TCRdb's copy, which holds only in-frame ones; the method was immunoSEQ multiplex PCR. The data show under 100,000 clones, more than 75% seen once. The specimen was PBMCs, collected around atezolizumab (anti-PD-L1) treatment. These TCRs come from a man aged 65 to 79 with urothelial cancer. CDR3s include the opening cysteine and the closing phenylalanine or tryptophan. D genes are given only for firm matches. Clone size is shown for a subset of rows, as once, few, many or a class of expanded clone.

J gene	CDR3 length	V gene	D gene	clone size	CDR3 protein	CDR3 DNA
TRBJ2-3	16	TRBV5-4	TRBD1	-	CASSPGQGGLTDTQYF	TGTGCCAGCAGCCCCGGACAGGGGGGTTTAACAGATACGCAGTATTTT
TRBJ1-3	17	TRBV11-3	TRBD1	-	CASSLSGQLLSGNTIYF	TGTGCCAGCAGCTTATCGGGACAGCTTCTCTCTGGAAACACCATATATTTT
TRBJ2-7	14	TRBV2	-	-	CASSERAGVYEQYF	TGTGCCAGCAGTGAACGGGCAGGGGTCTACGAGCAGTACTTC
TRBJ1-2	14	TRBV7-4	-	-	CASSPREGDYGYTF	TGTGCCAGCAGCCCCCGGGAGGGCGACTATGGCTACACCTTC
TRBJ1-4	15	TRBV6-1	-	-	CASSLTGDPDEKLFF	TGTGCCAGCAGTCTCACAGGCGACCCAGATGAAAAACTGTTTTTT
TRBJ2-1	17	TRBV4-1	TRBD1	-	CASSQDQWTGGDNEQFF	TGCGCCAGCAGCCAAGATCAATGGACAGGGGGGGACAATGAGCAGTTCTTC
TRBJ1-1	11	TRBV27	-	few	CASSFGTEAFF	TGTGCCAGCAGTTTCGGTACTGAAGCTTTCTTT
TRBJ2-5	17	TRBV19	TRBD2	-	CASKRGGASGIQETQYF	TGTGCCAGTAAACGAGGCGGGGCTAGCGGCATCCAAGAGACCCAGTACTTC
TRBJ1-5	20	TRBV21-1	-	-	CASSKASPGRGPPRNQPQHF	TGTGCCAGCAGCAAAGCATCCCCCGGGAGGGGGCCCCCTCGCAATCAGCCCCAGCATTTT
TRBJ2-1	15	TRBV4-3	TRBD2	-	CASSQDLREEDEQFF	TGCGCCAGCAGCCAAGATTTGCGGGAGGAGGATGAGCAGTTCTTC
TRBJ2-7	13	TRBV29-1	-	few	CSVEVRDNYEQYF	TGCAGCGTTGAAGTCCGGGACAACTACGAGCAGTACTTC
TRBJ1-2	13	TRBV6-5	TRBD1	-	CASSSDRVTGYTF	TGTGCCAGCAGTTCGGACAGGGTTACAGGCTACACCTTC
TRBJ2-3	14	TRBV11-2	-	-	CASSFRGPTDTQYF	TGTGCCAGCAGCTTCCGAGGGCCAACAGATACGCAGTATTTT
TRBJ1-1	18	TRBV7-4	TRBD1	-	CASSQGQGPKVVNTEAFF	TGTGCCAGCAGCCAGGGACAGGGGCCAAAGGTCGTGAACACTGAAGCTTTCTTT
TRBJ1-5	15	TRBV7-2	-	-	CASSFSTGGSQPQHF	TGTGCCAGCAGCTTTTCTACGGGAGGTTCTCAGCCCCAGCATTTT